This paragraph covers one T cell receptor beta chain sequence. Germline CDR1 is MRHNA and CDR2 is SNTAGT. The CDR3 is made up of 16 amino acids. V lost 5 bases to trimming and J lost 1 base; unmatched junction nucleotides: 4. This specimen comes from a study of CD8 T cells in Susac syndrome. TCR beta sequences were obtained from blood CD8+ and CD4+ T cells. Both CD4+ and CD8+ T cells were negatively isolated, and TEMRA cells underwent FACS enrichment. Reverse transcription used about 0.45 to 1 ug RNA and random hexamers. TCRdb fed the immunoSEQ multiplex PCR reads into MiXCR, producing one record per CDR3 protein. The repertoire has around 270,000 distinct CDR3 sequences, about 88% of them found once; the top ten carry around 0.18%.

Sample: CD8+ T cells from PBMCs. The TCR was taken from a human donor with multiple sclerosis. The rearrangement uses TRBV6-4 and TRBJ2-6; 8 positions match TRBD1. CDR3 sequence reads: CASSPRTGSGANVLTF. CDR3 in DNA: TGTGCCAGCAGTCCCCGGACAGGGTCTGGGGCCAACGTCCTGACTTTC.